This TCR beta chain was identified in a study of cytomegalovirus exposure and HLA in healthy donors. Participants comprised healthy donors of bone marrow. The PCR made use of 60 Vbeta and 13 Jbeta primers. The repertoire was sequenced with immunoSEQ multiplex PCR; TCRdb's copy has only in-frame clones and lacks some. This sample has approximately 150,000 clones; roughly four fifths occur once, and the top ten carry around 4.1%. J was trimmed by 2 bases and V by 3 bases; bases with no gene match: 7. The CDR3 is 15 residues long. Germline CDR1 reads SGDLS; CDR2 reads YYNGEE. The specimen was PBMCs. The chain carries TRBV9 and TRBJ2-5; 7 nucleotides match TRBD1. This TCR derives from a middle-aged man in good health and CMV-seropositive. CDR3 nucleotide sequence: TGTGCCAGCAGCGCCACAGGGGACCCACAAGAGACCCAGTACTTC. Translation: CASSATGDPQETQYF.